This TCR beta chain derives from a study of shared clonotypes between healthy human individuals. General study results and limits: On the whole, naive subsets had larger estimated richness than memory subsets had. For naive CD4 cells, roughly 5% of clonotypes were shared across a handful of donors. A reduction in generation probabilities was seen for non-shared clonotypes relative to those shared by all four donors.

Assay: immunoSEQ multiplex PCR; the TCRdb copy retains only in-frame clones and omits some. This table holds around 980,000 clones, around 82% found once. The CDR3 totals 14 residues. The V segment lost 2 bases and the J segment 4 bases; nucleotides outside the gene matches: 4. Germline V lookup: CDR1 MNHEY, CDR2 SVGAGI. As regards this clone: Antigen unknown.

The chain has TRBV6-5 and TRBJ1-1, with 7 nucleotides matching TRBD1. The TCR was taken from a man between 18 and 35 years old in good health. Some clones in this sample may be carry-over from other donors' samples. What was sequenced was memory CD4+ T cells from PBMCs. Subset: CD45RA-negative fraction. The CDR3 here is CASSYRGQVTEAFF. The DNA of the CDR3 is TGTGCCAGCAGTTACAGGGGGCAGGTCACTGAAGCTTTCTTT.